These 30 T cell receptor beta chains were sequenced from one sample in a study of early T cells in non-severe SARS-CoV-2 infection. From the 5' RACE reads, TCRdb called clonotypes with MiXCR, one entry per CDR3 protein. Of 50,000 to 55,000 distinct CDR3 sequences listed, about 9.3% are singletons. The sequencing input was whole blood. All receptors derive from an adult who was a healthcare worker with PCR-confirmed SARS-CoV-2 infection or an uninfected control (not recorded which).

This clonotype was found many times. The V gene is TRBV12-3 or TRBV12-4, the J gene TRBJ2-7, with D perhaps TRBD1 (5 bases). V gave up 5 bases and J gave up 4 bases, with 9 bases separating them. The CDR3 has 12 residues. This chain's CDR3 is CASSDDSYEQYF. In DNA form, the CDR3 reads TGTGCCAGCAGTGATGACAGTTACGAGCAGTACTTC.

This clonotype was picked up many times. The chain links TRBV11-1 to TRBJ2-7; D call uncertain. The CDR3 extends over 14 amino acids. V dropped 5 bases and J dropped 2 bases, with 13 bases sitting between them. The germline gives CDR1 SGHAT, CDR2 FQDESV (reference sequence). The CDR3 sequence is CASSPENVAYEQYF. CDR3 coding DNA: TGTGCCAGCAGCCCTGAAAATGTCGCCTACGAGCAGTACTTC.

The chain couples TRBV28 to TRBJ2-6; unclear D gene. CDR1 is MDHEN, CDR2 SYDVKM, per germline. This CDR3 spans 15 amino acids. Trimming removed 7 bases from V and 2 bases from J, with 12 bases in between. The CDR3 region is CASNPEPTGANVLTF. CDR3 nucleotide sequence: TGTGCCAGCAACCCGGAGCCGACTGGGGCCAACGTCCTGACTTTC.

At least ten counts were recorded for this clonotype. V usage is TRBV7-3 and J usage is TRBJ2-3, with 9 bases that match TRBD2. The CDR3 contains 15 residues. Germline CDR1 SGHTA, CDR2 FQGTGA. V lost 1 base, J lost 2 bases, and 1 base stayed unmatched. CDR3: CASSLSGRATDTQYF. The CDR3 nucleotides read TGTGCCAGCAGCTTAAGCGGGAGGGCCACAGATACGCAGTATTTT.

This clonotype appeared many times. The chain recombines TRBV12-3 or TRBV12-4 with TRBJ2-4; no reliable D call. V was cut by 4 bases and J by 0 bases, with 4 bases left in between. This CDR3 is 13 amino acids long. CDR3 sequence: CASSWTAKNIQYF. Written as DNA, the CDR3 is TGTGCCAGCAGTTGGACAGCCAAAAACATTCAGTACTTC.

This clonotype was counted a few times. CDR3 amino acids: CASSLYVGFGNEQFF. In DNA form, the CDR3 reads TGTGCCAGCAGCTTATATGTCGGGTTTGGCAATGAGCAGTTCTTC. The chain is built from TRBV7-3 and TRBJ2-1; no clear D gene. Germline loops: CDR1 SGHTA, CDR2 FQGTGA. The CDR3 runs to 15 residues. V lost 2 bases to trimming and J lost 6 bases, with 14 bases between them.

This clonotype has a count of ten or more. The chain uses TRBV7-2 and TRBJ1-2; no reliable D call. From germline, CDR1 is SGHTA and CDR2 FQGNSA. Trimming removed 1 base from V and 6 bases from J, with 12 bases in between. The CDR3 spans 14 residues. CDR3 in DNA: TGTGCCAGCAGCTTAGGGCCGTGGGCACATGGCTACACCTTC. Its translation: CASSLGPWAHGYTF.

This clonotype was counted many times. The rearrangement joins TRBV9 to TRBJ1-6; D remains unclear. Germline lookup yields CDR1 SGDLS and CDR2 YYNGEE. V was cut by 3 bases and J by 10 bases, with 11 bases left in between. CDR3 size: 13 residues. CDR3 loop: CASSAASGSPLHF. CDR3 coding DNA: TGTGCCAGCAGCGCCGCCAGTGGATCACCCCTCCACTTT.

The sample holds many counts of this clonotype. This chain connects TRBV28 to TRBJ2-2, with 9 bases that match TRBD1. CDR1 is MDHEN and CDR2 is SYDVKM in the germline V gene. The CDR3 has 15 residues. V lost 4 bases and J lost 0; bases outside the gene matches: 0. In DNA, the CDR3 is TGTGCCAGCAGTTGGACAGGGGCGAACACCGGGGAGCTGTTTTTT. Translating gives CASSWTGANTGELFF.

The chain links TRBV7-9 to TRBJ2-1; 7 positions agree with TRBD2. The V and J ends lost 4 bases and 3 bases, in that order; junction bases with no gene match: 12. The CDR3 is 17 amino acids. The germline gives CDR1 SEHNR, CDR2 FQNEAQ (reference sequence). The CDR3 sequence: CASSSSPGGRVYNEQFF. The DNA for the CDR3 is TGTGCCAGCAGCTCATCCCCCGGCGGGAGAGTCTACAATGAGCAGTTCTTC.

In its sample, this clonotype was seen many times. The genes are TRBV30 and TRBJ2-2, with unresolved D. Trimming left V 2 bases short and J 0 bases short, with 10 bases between. The CDR3 has 15 residues. From germline, CDR1 is GTSNPN and CDR2 SVGIG (reference sequence). As DNA, the CDR3 is TGTGCCTGGAGTTGGTTGGGGACGAACACCGGGGAGCTGTTTTTT. This encodes CAWSWLGTNTGELFF.

The chain combines TRBV28 with TRBJ2-1, with 10 bases that match TRBD2. Trimming took 1 base from V and 6 from J; bases not matched to a gene: 6. Germline CDR1 and CDR2: MDHEN and SYDVKM. The CDR3 has 16 residues. The CDR3 bases are TGTGCCAGCAGTTTATTTTCTAGCGGGAGCTCCAATGAGCAGTTCTTC. Protein product: CASSLFSSGSSNEQFF.

The V gene is TRBV12-3 or TRBV12-4, the J gene TRBJ2-1; TRBD2 matches at 13 bases. The J segment lost 8 bases and the V segment lost 5 bases, leaving 6 bases of the junction unmatched. This CDR3 is built from 15 residues. The CDR3 here is CASSNGLAGVYEQFF. In nucleotides, the CDR3 is TGTGCCAGCAGTAACGGACTAGCGGGAGTCTATGAGCAGTTCTTC.

This clonotype was seen ten or more times. This chain joins TRBV28 and TRBJ2-7; 9 nucleotides align to TRBD1. The germline CDR1 and CDR2 sequences are MDHEN and SYDVKM. Trimming took 5 bases from V and 3 from J; bases not matched to a gene: 8. This CDR3 is 15 amino acids long. The CDR3: CASSLWTGVFYEQYF. The CDR3 DNA reads TGTGCCAGCAGTCTCTGGACAGGGGTTTTCTACGAGCAGTACTTC.

There are many counts of this clonotype. V usage is TRBV20-1 and J usage is TRBJ2-1; D is perhaps TRBD2 (6 bases). CDR3 length: 14 amino acids. With 3 bases removed from V and 10 bases from J, the gap between germline ends came to 19 bases. CDR1 is DFQATT, CDR2 SNEGSKA, per germline (reference sequence). The DNA for the CDR3 is TGCAGTGCTAGTACTTCATTAGGGAGGAGGGAGCAGTTCTTC. Translated, it gives CSASTSLGRREQFF.

This clonotype was counted at least ten times. The chain joins TRBV7-8 to TRBJ2-7; D uncertain. The V end was cut by 5 bases, the J end by 5 bases, with 13 bases between. The germline V gene encodes CDR1 SGHVS and CDR2 FQNEAQ. The CDR3 contains 13 residues. The CDR3 spells CASSPPFSDEQYF. Here the CDR3 DNA reads TGTGCCAGCAGCCCCCCTTTTTCGGACGAGCAGTACTTC.

This clonotype was recorded at least ten times. The CDR3 DNA reads TGTGCCAGCAGCTCACTAGCGGGAGAAGGGTACAATGAGCAGTTCTTC. Amino acid sequence: CASSSLAGEGYNEQFF. This sequence joins TRBV7-3 and TRBJ2-1, with 11 nucleotides matching TRBD2. The germline gives CDR1 SGHTA, CDR2 FQGTGA. This CDR3 spans 16 amino acids. With 4 bases clipped from V and 4 bases from J, the junction kept 6 bases outside the gene matches.

In this sample, this clonotype turned up a few times. The chain links TRBV7-8 to TRBJ2-3; TRBD1 matches 7 bases. Trimming took 6 bases from V and 6 from J; bases not matched to a gene: 12. CDR3 length: 15 amino acids. Germline values: CDR1 SGHVS, CDR2 FQNEAQ. CDR3: CASSLDRDRPDTQYF. CDR3 nucleotide sequence: TGTGCCAGCAGTCTAGACAGGGACCGCCCCGATACGCAGTATTTT.

This clonotype was seen ten or more times. The V call is TRBV20-1, the J call TRBJ2-1, with TRBD2 identical over 11 bases. The ends lost 5 bases at V and 7 bases at J; junction bases unmatched: 10. This CDR3 contains 15 residues. Germline CDR1 reads DFQATT; CDR2 reads SNEGSKA (reference sequence). CDR3 DNA: TGCAGTGCTCCTACTAGCGGGAGAACATTGAATGAGCAGTTCTTC. This codes for CSAPTSGRTLNEQFF.

This clonotype has at least ten counts. This sequence joins TRBV28 and TRBJ2-3; D is possibly TRBD1 (5 bases). The germline V and J ends were trimmed by 5 bases and 4 bases, with 16 bases remaining between them. Per germline, CDR1 MDHEN and CDR2 SYDVKM. This CDR3 has 15 amino acids. The CDR3 DNA follows: TGTGCCAGCAGTCTCCCAGCGAAAGGGGCAGATACGCAGTATTTT. This gives the protein CASSLPAKGADTQYF.

This clonotype has a count of ten or more. The V call is TRBV28, the J call TRBJ2-5; D gene uncertain. The V end was cut by 1 base, the J end by 4 bases, with 25 bases between. This CDR3 is built from 19 residues. The germline V gene encodes CDR1 MDHEN and CDR2 SYDVKM. The CDR3 DNA sequence: TGTGCCAGCAGTTTATTCATCGGTGAAAAGGCTACGGTGGGAGAGACCCAGTACTTC. This gives the protein CASSLFIGEKATVGETQYF.

This clonotype was recorded many times. The chain couples TRBV29-1 to TRBJ1-2, with D perhaps matching TRBD1 (5 bases). The CDR3 covers 12 residues. The germline V gene has CDR1 SQVTM and CDR2 ANQGSEA. V lost 4 bases and J 6 bases, leaving 12 bases between the germline ends. The CDR3 region is CSVGAGRDGYTF. The CDR3 DNA reads TGCAGCGTTGGGGCAGGGCGAGATGGCTACACCTTC.

This sequence joins TRBV28 and TRBJ2-7; TRBD2 is a possible D gene (6 bases). V shed 6 bases and J shed 4 bases, with 19 bases lying between them. Germline V gene sequence: CDR1 MDHEN, CDR2 SYDVKM. This CDR3 has 15 amino acids. CDR3 in DNA: TGTGCCAGCAGCCCCGGGACTCGATTCGGGTACGAGCAGTACTTC. Its protein product is CASSPGTRFGYEQYF.

J is TRBJ2-1 and V is TRBV7-9; D is undetermined. Trimming shortened V by 5 bases and J by 3 bases, and 17 bases separated the two germline ends. The CDR3 is 16 residues long. Germline CDR1 reads SEHNR; CDR2 reads FQNEAQ (reference sequence). This CDR3 reads CASSLGLVGYYNEQFF. CDR3 nucleotides: TGTGCCAGCAGCCTCGGGCTGGTGGGGTACTACAATGAGCAGTTCTTC.

This clonotype was found many times. CDR3 DNA: TGTGCCAGCAGCTTAGTGGGGGGCGCATTCTACGAGCAGTACTTC. Translating it yields CASSLVGGAFYEQYF. The rearrangement joins TRBV7-2 to TRBJ2-7, with D perhaps given as TRBD1 or TRBD2 (6 bases each). V shed 1 base and J shed 3 bases, with 13 bases lying between them. The CDR3 extends over 15 amino acids. Germline-derived CDR1 and CDR2 are SGHTA and FQGNSA.

A few counts support this clonotype. The chain couples TRBV13 to TRBJ2-1; the match to TRBD1 covers 7 bases. The CDR3 totals 16 residues. The V gene end was trimmed by 4 bases and the J gene end by 6 bases; junction bases not matched to a gene: 12. Germline values: CDR1 PRHDT, CDR2 FYEKMQ (reference sequence). Written as DNA, the CDR3 is TGTGCCAGCAGCTCGCGGACAGGACGATGGGTCAATGAGCAGTTCTTC. It translates to CASSSRTGRWVNEQFF.

The chain employs TRBV5-1 and TRBJ2-2; D call uncertain. The CDR3 length is 13 residues. The germline V gene encodes CDR1 SGHRS and CDR2 YFSETQ. The V and J ends lost 3 bases and 0 bases respectively, with 3 bases between them. The CDR3 reads CASSSANTGELFF. The DNA for the CDR3 is TGCGCCAGCAGCTCGGCGAACACCGGGGAGCTGTTTTTT. Filled out from reference TRBV5-1 and TRBJ2-2, the complete variable domain reads KAGVTQTPRYLIKTRGQQVTLSCSPISGHRSVSWYQQTPGQGLQFLFEYFSETQRNKGNFPGRFSGRQFSNSRSEMNVSTLELGDSALYLCASSSANTGELFFGEGSRLTVL.

This clonotype has just a few counts. This chain joins TRBV7-2 and TRBJ2-1; TRBD1 or TRBD2 may be the D gene (5 bases each). Trimming removed 5 bases from V and 2 bases from J, with 16 bases in between. This CDR3 contains 16 residues. Germline-derived CDR1 and CDR2 are SGHTA and FQGNSA. The CDR3, as DNA: TGTGCCAGCAGCACACCAAAACTGGGGGCCTACAATGAGCAGTTCTTC. This encodes CASSTPKLGAYNEQFF.

This clonotype was recorded a few times. This chain joins TRBV27 and TRBJ2-7, with 10 bases that match TRBD2. The CDR3 has 15 residues. Trimming removed 3 bases from V and 5 bases from J; junction bases left unmatched: 7. Germline-derived CDR1 and CDR2 are MNHEY and SMNVEV (reference sequence). The CDR3 DNA is TGTGCCAGCAGTTTCACTAGCGGGGCCACTCACGAGCAGTACTTC. This sequence encodes CASSFTSGATHEQYF.

The rearrangement uses TRBV15 and TRBJ2-1, with TRBD2 matching over 8 bases. V lost 9 bases, J lost 8 bases, and 6 bases stayed unmatched. The CDR3 runs to 12 residues. Germline lookup yields CDR1 LNHNV and CDR2 YYDKDF (reference sequence). CDR3 DNA sequence: TGTGCCACTAGAGCGGGAGCTTATGAGCAGTTCTTC. Its translation is CATRAGAYEQFF.